A single sample is the source of the 15 T cell receptor beta chains below, sequenced in a study of blood T cell repertoires in COVID-19. Profiling relied on immunoSEQ multiplex PCR, and the TCRdb table lists in-frame clones only, not all of them. Counted here are about 110,000 clones, 72% occurring once; the ten biggest clones make up 6.5% to 8.5%. Sequenced sample: peripheral blood. The origin of the receptors is an older woman with acute or convalescent COVID-19.

This chain joins TRBV7-6 and TRBJ1-2, with 8 bases aligning to TRBD1. The CDR3 spans 13 residues. CDR1 SGHVS and CDR2 FNYEAQ come from the germline V gene. J lost 8 bases, V lost 4 bases, and 6 bases had no gene match. This CDR3 is CASSSRTGTGYTF. The CDR3 DNA is TGTGCCAGCAGCTCGCGGACAGGGACCGGCTACACCTTC. Full variable domain (remainder filled in from reference TRBV7-6 and TRBJ1-2): GAGVSQSPRYKVTKRGQDVALRCDPISGHVSLYWYRQALGQGPEFLTYFNYEAQQDKSGLPNDRFSAERPEGSISTLTIQRTEQRDSAMYRCASSSRTGTGYTFGSGTRLTVV.

In this sample, this clone turned up a few times. The chain uses TRBV9 and TRBJ2-7, with D perhaps TRBD2 (7 bases). V was clipped by 0 bases and J by 8 bases, with 24 bases between them. This CDR3 contains 17 residues. CDR1 and CDR2 from the germline V gene are SGDLS and YYNGEE. In nucleotides, the CDR3 is TGTGCCAGCAGCGTAGATTCAGTGGGGCGGGGGCCTAGCCAGCAGTACTTC. It codes for CASSVDSVGRGPSQQYF.

In this sample, this clone turned up a few times. This chain connects TRBV10-3 to TRBJ2-5; 8 bases agree with TRBD2. V lost 0 bases, J lost 4 bases, and 7 bases stayed unmatched. The CDR3 is made up of 16 amino acids. Germline V CDR1 and CDR2: ENHRY, SYGVKD. CDR3 loop: CAISESGFAGGETQYF. The CDR3 DNA is TGTGCCATCAGTGAGTCGGGGTTCGCGGGGGGAGAGACCCAGTACTTC.

This chain's CDR3 is CASSLARWGSDYGYTF. CDR3 DNA sequence: TGTGCCAGCAGCTTAGCGCGGTGGGGCTCGGACTATGGCTACACCTTC. The rearrangement links TRBV7-8 to TRBJ1-2; maybe TRBD1 (5 bases). Germline CDR1 reads SGHVS; CDR2 reads FQNEAQ. Trimming removed 0 bases from V and 3 bases from J, with 14 bases in between. The CDR3 consists of 16 residues. Supplemented by reference TRBV7-8 and TRBJ1-2, the full variable domain reads GAGVSQSPRYKVAKRGQDVALRCDPISGHVSLFWYQQALGQGPEFLTYFQNEAQLDKSGLPSDRFFAERPEGSVSTLKIQRTQQEDSAVYLCASSLARWGSDYGYTFGSGTRLTVV.

The chain recombines TRBV7-9 with TRBJ1-2; D unclear. V dropped 4 bases and J dropped 8 bases, with 11 bases sitting between them. The CDR3 has 12 amino acids. The germline gives CDR1 SEHNR, CDR2 FQNEAQ (reference sequence). This CDR3 is CASSWESGGYTF. In DNA form, the CDR3 reads TGTGCCAGCAGCTGGGAGTCGGGGGGCTACACCTTC.

The V and J genes are TRBV28 and TRBJ2-5, with D perhaps matching TRBD1 (6 bases). The germline V gene encodes CDR1 MDHEN and CDR2 SYDVKM. V gave up 3 bases and J gave up 3 bases, with 8 bases separating them. CDR3 size: 13 residues. This CDR3 is CASSLGAEETQYF. The CDR3 region has the DNA TGTGCCAGCAGTTTGGGGGCAGAAGAGACCCAGTACTTC.

The rearrangement joins TRBV7-9 to TRBJ1-2, with D unresolved. V lost 7 bases and J 0 bases, leaving 15 bases between the germline ends. This CDR3 is 15 amino acids long. Germline-derived CDR1 and CDR2 are SEHNR and FQNEAQ (reference sequence). The CDR3, as DNA: TGTGCCAGCAACCCGTCCGGGGTACCTAACTATGGCTACACCTTC. Its protein is CASNPSGVPNYGYTF.

The CDR3 sequence is CASSPGDYGYTF. CDR3 nucleotides: TGTGCCAGCAGCCCCGGGGACTATGGCTACACCTTC. The chain couples TRBV7-2 to TRBJ1-2; D is ambiguous. V was clipped by 5 bases and J by 3 bases, with 7 bases between them. Germline V lookup: CDR1 SGHTA, CDR2 FQGNSA. The length of the CDR3 is 12 residues.

The genes are TRBV7-8 and TRBJ2-5; a possible D gene is TRBD2 (6 bases). This CDR3 is 14 amino acids long. The germline V and J ends were trimmed by 5 bases and 6 bases, with 16 bases remaining between them. The germline gives CDR1 SGHVS, CDR2 FQNEAQ. The CDR3 protein is CASSPRGGMQTQYF. DNA of the CDR3: TGTGCCAGCAGCCCTCGAGGAGGGATGCAGACCCAGTACTTC.

This clone was observed a handful of times. CDR3 in amino acids: CASSLGARGQPQHF. The CDR3 DNA follows: TGTGCCAGCAGCTTAGGGGCCAGGGGGCAGCCCCAGCATTTT. V and J are TRBV7-4 and TRBJ1-5; the match to TRBD1 covers 7 bases. With 1 base clipped from V and 7 bases from J, the junction kept 4 bases outside the gene matches. This CDR3 region has 14 residues. Germline values: CDR1 SGHVT, CDR2 SQSDAQ.

J is TRBJ1-5 and V is TRBV24-1; 9 bases line up with TRBD1. The CDR3 sequence is 15 residues long. Trimming cost V 9 bases and J 7 bases; bases outside gene matches: 12. Germline values: CDR1 KGHDR, CDR2 SFDVKD. The CDR3, as DNA: TGTGCCACCGGACAGGGGTTCTCCGGGGACCAGCCCCAGCATTTT. Its translation: CATGQGFSGDQPQHF.

The CDR3: CASRARGSAGEKLFF. DNA of the CDR3: TGTGCCAGCAGGGCCCGGGGGTCAGCCGGGGAAAAACTGTTTTTT. The gene calls are TRBV11-2 and TRBJ1-4; D is perhaps TRBD1 (5 bases). Deletions cut 6 bases from V and 8 bases from J, with 19 bases between. Germline assignment: CDR1 SGHAT and CDR2 FQNNGV. The CDR3 is made up of 15 amino acids. The full variable domain, in which reference TRBV11-2 and TRBJ1-4 provide the parts outside the CDR3, is EAGVAQSPRYKIIEKRQSVAFWCNPISGHATLYWYQQILGQGPKLLIQFQNNGVVDDSQLPKDRFSAERLKGVDSTLKIQPAKLEDSAVYLCASRARGSAGEKLFFGSGTQLSVL.

The rearrangement joins TRBV6-2 or TRBV6-3 to TRBJ2-7, with D maybe TRBD2 (5 bases). The CDR3 is 13 amino acids. The ends were cut back, 6 bases at V and 5 bases at J, with 14 bases in the middle. Germline CDR1 reads MNHEY; CDR2 reads SVGEGT. This CDR3 is CASSSTTFNEQYF. CDR3 in DNA: TGTGCCAGCAGCTCGACTACCTTCAACGAGCAGTACTTC.

This clone has just a few counts. This chain connects TRBV28 to TRBJ1-2; 8 positions match TRBD1. V lost 6 bases, J lost 0 bases, and 6 bases stayed unmatched. Per germline, CDR1 MDHEN and CDR2 SYDVKM. CDR3 length: 15 amino acids. The CDR3 is CASRPRTGTNYGYTF. In nucleotides, the CDR3 is TGTGCCAGCAGACCTCGGACAGGGACTAACTATGGCTACACCTTC.

The chain links TRBV5-5 to TRBJ1-4; TRBD1 aligns across 8 bases. The length of the CDR3 is 16 residues. Germline trimming cut 1 base from V and 4 bases from J; bases unmatched to any gene: 6. CDR1 is SGHKS, CDR2 YYEKEE, per germline (reference sequence). The CDR3 DNA reads TGTGCCAGCAGCTTGACCGGGACAGGATTTAATGAAAAACTGTTTTTT. Translating gives CASSLTGTGFNEKLFF.